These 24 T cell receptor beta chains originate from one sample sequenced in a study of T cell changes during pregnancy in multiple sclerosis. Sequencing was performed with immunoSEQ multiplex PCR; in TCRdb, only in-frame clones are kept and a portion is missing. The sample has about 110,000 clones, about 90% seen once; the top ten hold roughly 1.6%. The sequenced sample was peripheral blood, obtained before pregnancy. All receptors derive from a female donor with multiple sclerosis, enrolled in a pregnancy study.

Here the CDR3 DNA reads TGTGCCAGCAGCCCTAGCGGGGACAGCTCCTACGAGCAGTACTTC. Its protein product is CASSPSGDSSYEQYF. The V and J genes are TRBV9 and TRBJ2-7; 9 positions agree with TRBD2. In germline, CDR1 is SGDLS, CDR2 YYNGEE. The CDR3 sequence is 15 residues long. With V trimmed by 4 bases and J by 0 bases, 5 bases remained unmatched.

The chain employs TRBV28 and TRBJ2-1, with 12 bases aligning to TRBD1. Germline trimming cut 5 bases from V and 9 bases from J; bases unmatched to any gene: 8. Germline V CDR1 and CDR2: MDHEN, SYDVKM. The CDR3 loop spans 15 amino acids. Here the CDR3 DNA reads TGTGCCAGCAGTCTGCCTGGGACAGGGGGCGGTGAGCAGTTCTTC. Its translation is CASSLPGTGGGEQFF.

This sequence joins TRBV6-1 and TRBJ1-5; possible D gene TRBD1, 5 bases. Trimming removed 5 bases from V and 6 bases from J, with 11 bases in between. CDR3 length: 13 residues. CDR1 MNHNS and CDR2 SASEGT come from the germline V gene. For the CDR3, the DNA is TGTGCCAGCAGTCCGGGCAGGGCTCAGCCCCAGCATTTT. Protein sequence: CASSPGRAQPQHF.

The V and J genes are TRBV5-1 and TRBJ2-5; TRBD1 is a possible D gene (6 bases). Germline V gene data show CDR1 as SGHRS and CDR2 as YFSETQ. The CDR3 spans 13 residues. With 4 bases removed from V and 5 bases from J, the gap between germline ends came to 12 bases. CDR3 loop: CASSRDRTETQYF. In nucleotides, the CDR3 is TGCGCCAGCAGCCGCGACAGGACCGAGACCCAGTACTTC.

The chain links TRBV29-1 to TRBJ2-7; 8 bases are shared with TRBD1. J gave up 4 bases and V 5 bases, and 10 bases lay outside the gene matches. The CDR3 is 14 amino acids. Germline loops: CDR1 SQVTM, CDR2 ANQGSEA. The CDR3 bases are TGCAGCGTTATTGGTTCAGGGGGCGGGTACGAGCAGTACTTC. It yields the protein CSVIGSGGGYEQYF.

DNA of the CDR3: TGTGCCAGCAGCTTAGGACAGGGGCTGAGTGATACGCAGTATTTT. Translating it yields CASSLGQGLSDTQYF. V is TRBV7-6 and J is TRBJ2-3, with 8 bases identical to TRBD1. The CDR3 consists of 15 residues. The ends lost 1 base at V and 6 bases at J; junction bases unmatched: 6. Germline V gene data show CDR1 as SGHVS and CDR2 as FNYEAQ. The entire variable domain, with the rest obtained from reference TRBV7-6 and TRBJ2-3, is as follows: GAGVSQSPRYKVTKRGQDVALRCDPISGHVSLYWYRQALGQGPEFLTYFNYEAQQDKSGLPNDRFSAERPEGSISTLTIQRTEQRDSAMYRCASSLGQGLSDTQYFGPGTRLTVL.

CDR3 loop: CASSLQGPAYDEQFF. CDR3 nucleotides: TGTGCCAGCAGCTTACAGGGCCCGGCCTATGATGAGCAGTTCTTC. The V and J genes are TRBV7-3 and TRBJ2-1; maybe TRBD1 (5 bases). CDR3 length: 15 amino acids. CDR1 is SGHTA and CDR2 is FQGTGA in the germline V gene. V was shortened by 2 bases and J by 8 bases, with 16 bases between the two germline ends.

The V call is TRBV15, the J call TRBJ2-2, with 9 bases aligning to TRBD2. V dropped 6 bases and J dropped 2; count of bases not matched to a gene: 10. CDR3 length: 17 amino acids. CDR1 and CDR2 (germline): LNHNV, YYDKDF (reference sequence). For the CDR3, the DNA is TGTGCCACCAGAAAGGCGGGAGGGCCAACTAACACCGGGGAGCTGTTTTTT. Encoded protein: CATRKAGGPTNTGELFF.

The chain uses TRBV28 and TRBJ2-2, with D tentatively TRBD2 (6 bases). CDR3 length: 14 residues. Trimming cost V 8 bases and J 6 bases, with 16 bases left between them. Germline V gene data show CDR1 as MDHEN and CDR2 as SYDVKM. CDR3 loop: CASHERLVAGELFF. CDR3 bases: TGTGCCAGCCACGAAAGACTAGTCGCCGGGGAGCTGTTTTTT.

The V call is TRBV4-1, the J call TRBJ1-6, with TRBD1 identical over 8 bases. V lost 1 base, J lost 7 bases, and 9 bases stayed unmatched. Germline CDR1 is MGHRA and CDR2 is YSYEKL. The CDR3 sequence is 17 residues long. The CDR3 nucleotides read TGCGCCAGCAGCCAAGTAACTCAGGGGGCAGGGAATTCACCCCTCCACTTT. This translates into CASSQVTQGAGNSPLHF.

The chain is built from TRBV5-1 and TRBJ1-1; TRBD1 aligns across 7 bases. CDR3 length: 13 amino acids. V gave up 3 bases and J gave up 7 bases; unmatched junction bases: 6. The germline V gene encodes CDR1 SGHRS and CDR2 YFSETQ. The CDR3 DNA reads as TGCGCCAGCAGCTCTACAGGGGCGGGTGAAGCTTTCTTT. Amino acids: CASSSTGAGEAFF. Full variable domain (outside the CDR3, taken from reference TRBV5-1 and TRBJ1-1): KAGVTQTPRYLIKTRGQQVTLSCSPISGHRSVSWYQQTPGQGLQFLFEYFSETQRNKGNFPGRFSGRQFSNSRSEMNVSTLELGDSALYLCASSSTGAGEAFFGQGTRLTVV.

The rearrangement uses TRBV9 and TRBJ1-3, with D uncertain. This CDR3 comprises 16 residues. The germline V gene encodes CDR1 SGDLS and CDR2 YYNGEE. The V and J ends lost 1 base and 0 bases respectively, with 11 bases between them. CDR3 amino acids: CASSVIPTYSGNTIYF. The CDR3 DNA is TGTGCCAGCAGCGTAATTCCGACTTACTCTGGAAACACCATATATTTT. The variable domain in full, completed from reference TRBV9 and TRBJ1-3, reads DSGVTQTPKHLITATGQRVTLRCSPRSGDLSVYWYQQSLDQGLQFLIQYYNGEERAKGNILERFSAQQFPDLHSELNLSSLELGDSALYFCASSVIPTYSGNTIYFGEGSWLTVV.

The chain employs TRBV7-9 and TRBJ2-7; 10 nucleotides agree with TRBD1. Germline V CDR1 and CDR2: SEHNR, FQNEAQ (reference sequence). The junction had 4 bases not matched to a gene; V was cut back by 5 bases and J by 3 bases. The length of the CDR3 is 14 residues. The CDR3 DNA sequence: TGTGCCAGCAGCGCCGGGACAGGGGTCTACGAGCAGTACTTC. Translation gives CASSAGTGVYEQYF.

This CDR3 reads CASRPGANTGELFF. DNA for the CDR3: TGCGCCAGCAGGCCAGGGGCAAACACCGGGGAGCTGTTTTTT. V gene TRBV5-1 combines with J gene TRBJ2-2, with a possible D match to TRBD1 (6 bases). The CDR3 runs to 14 residues. The germline gives CDR1 SGHRS, CDR2 YFSETQ. With 5 bases removed from V and 2 bases from J, the gap between germline ends came to 10 bases.

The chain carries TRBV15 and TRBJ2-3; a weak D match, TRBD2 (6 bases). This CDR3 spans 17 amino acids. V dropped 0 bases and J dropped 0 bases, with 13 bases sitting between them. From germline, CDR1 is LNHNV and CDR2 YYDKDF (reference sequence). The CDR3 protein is CATSREAGRGSTDTQYF. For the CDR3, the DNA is TGTGCCACCAGCAGAGAGGCCGGGCGGGGCAGCACAGATACGCAGTATTTT.

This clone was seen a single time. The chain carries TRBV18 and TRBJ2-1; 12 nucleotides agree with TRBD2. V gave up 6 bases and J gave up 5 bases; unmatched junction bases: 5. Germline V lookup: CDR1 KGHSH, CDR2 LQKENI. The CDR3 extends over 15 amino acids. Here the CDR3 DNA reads TGTGCCAGCTCCCAACTAGCGGGAGGAAACAATGAGCAGTTCTTC. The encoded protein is CASSQLAGGNNEQFF.

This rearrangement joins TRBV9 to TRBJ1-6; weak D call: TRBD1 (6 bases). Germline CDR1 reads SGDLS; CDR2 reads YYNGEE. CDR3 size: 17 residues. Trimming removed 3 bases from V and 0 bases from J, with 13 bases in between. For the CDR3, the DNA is TGTGCCAGCAGCGCAGGACAGTCTATCTCCTATAATTCACCCCTCCACTTT. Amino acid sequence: CASSAGQSISYNSPLHF.

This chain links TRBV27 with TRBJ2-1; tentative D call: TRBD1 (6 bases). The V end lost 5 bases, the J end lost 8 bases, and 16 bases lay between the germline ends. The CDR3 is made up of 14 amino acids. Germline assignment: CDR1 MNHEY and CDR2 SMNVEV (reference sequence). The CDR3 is CASSPPTGFDEQFF. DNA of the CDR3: TGTGCCAGCAGTCCCCCAACAGGGTTCGATGAGCAGTTCTTC.

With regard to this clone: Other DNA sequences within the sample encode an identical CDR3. The CDR3 DNA is TGCGCCAGCAGCTCAGAATATGGCTACACCTTC. Amino acid sequence: CASSSEYGYTF. The chain recombines TRBV5-1 with TRBJ1-2; no clear D. Germline assignment: CDR1 SGHRS and CDR2 YFSETQ. V lost 3 bases, J lost 5 bases, and 5 bases lay in between. This CDR3 contains 11 residues.

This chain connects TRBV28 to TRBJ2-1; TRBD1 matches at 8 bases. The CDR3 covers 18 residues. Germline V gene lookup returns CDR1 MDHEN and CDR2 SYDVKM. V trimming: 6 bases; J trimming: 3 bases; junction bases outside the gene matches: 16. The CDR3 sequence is CASRLGQGKPKIYNEQFF. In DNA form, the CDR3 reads TGTGCCAGCAGACTCGGACAGGGAAAGCCCAAAATCTACAATGAGCAGTTCTTC. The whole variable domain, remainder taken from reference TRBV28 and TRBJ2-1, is DVKVTQSSRYLVKRTGEKVFLECVQDMDHENMFWYRQDPGLGLRLIYFSYDVKMKEKGDIPEGYSVSREKKERFSLILESASTNQTSMYLCASRLGQGKPKIYNEQFFGPGTRLTVL.

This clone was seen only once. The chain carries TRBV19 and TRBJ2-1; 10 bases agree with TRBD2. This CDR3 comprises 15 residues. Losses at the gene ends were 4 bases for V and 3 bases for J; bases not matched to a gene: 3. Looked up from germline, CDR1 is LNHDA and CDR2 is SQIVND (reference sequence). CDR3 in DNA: TGTGCCAGTAGTACCGGGACTAGCGACTACAATGAGCAGTTCTTC. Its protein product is CASSTGTSDYNEQFF.

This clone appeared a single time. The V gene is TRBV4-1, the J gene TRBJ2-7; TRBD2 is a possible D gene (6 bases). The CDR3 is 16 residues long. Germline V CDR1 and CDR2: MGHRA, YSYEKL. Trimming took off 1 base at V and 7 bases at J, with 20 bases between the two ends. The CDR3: CASSQGSGDYTREQYF. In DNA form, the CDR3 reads TGCGCCAGCAGCCAAGGTAGCGGAGACTATACGAGGGAGCAGTACTTC.

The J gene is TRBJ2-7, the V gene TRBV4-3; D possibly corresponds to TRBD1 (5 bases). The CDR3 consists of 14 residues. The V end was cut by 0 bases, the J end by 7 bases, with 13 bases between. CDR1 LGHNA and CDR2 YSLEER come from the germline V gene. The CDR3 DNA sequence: TGCGCCAGCAGCCAAGATCGCAGGGATGGGGAGCAGTACTTC. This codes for CASSQDRRDGEQYF.

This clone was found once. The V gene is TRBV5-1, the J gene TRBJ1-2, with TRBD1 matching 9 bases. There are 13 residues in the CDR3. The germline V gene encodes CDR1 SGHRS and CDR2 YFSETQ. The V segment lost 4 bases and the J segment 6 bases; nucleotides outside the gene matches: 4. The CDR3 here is CASSVRDRDGYTF. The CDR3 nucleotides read TGCGCCAGCAGCGTCCGGGACAGGGATGGCTACACCTTC.